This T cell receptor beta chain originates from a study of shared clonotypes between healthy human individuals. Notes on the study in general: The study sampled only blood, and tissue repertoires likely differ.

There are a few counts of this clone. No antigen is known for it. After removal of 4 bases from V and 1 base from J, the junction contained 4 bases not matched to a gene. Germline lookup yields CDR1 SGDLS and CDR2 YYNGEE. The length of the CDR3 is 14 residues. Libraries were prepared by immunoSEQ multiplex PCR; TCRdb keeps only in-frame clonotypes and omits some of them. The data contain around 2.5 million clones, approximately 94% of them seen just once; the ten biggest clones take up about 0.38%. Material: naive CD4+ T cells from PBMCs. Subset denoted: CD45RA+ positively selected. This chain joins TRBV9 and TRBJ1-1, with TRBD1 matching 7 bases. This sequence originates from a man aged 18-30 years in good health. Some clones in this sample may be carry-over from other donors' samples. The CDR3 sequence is CASSPGTENTEAFF. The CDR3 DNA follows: TGTGCCAGCAGCCCAGGGACAGAGAACACTGAAGCTTTCTTT.